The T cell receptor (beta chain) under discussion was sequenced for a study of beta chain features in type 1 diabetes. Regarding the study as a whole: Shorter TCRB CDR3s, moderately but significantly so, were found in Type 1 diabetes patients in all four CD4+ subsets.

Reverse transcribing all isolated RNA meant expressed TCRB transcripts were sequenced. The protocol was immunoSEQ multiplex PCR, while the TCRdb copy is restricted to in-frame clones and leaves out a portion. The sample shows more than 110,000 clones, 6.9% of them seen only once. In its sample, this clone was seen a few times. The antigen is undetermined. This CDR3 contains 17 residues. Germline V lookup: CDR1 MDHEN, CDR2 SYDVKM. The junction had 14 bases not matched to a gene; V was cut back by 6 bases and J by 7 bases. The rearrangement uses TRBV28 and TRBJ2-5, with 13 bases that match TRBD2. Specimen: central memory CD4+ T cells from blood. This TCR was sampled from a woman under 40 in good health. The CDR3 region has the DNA TGTGCCAGCAGCGGACAGAGCGGGACTAGCGGGGTAGGGACCCAGTACTTC. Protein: CASSGQSGTSGVGTQYF.